This T cell receptor (beta chain) was observed in a study of monozygotic twins with inflammatory bowel disease. Per donor, approximately 2.3 ml of blood was collected and frozen. With respect to this clonotype: What it binds is unknown.

TCRdb reprocessed the 5' RACE reads and keeps a single row for each CDR3 protein, giving no DNA. The sample spans around 450,000 distinct CDR3 sequences; the ten largest clones claim approximately 2.4%. Study-level findings and limits: Against healthy co-twins, IBD patients had lower TCRbeta diversity (measured by inverse Simpson). For IBD, no single strong associated signal or clonotype was supported.

This CDR3 has 15 amino acids. Germline values: CDR1 LGHDT, CDR2 YNNKEL (reference sequence). The sample comprised blood. The V and J genes are TRBV3-1 and TRBJ2-3. This sequence originates from a human donor with ulcerative colitis or Crohn's disease, or a healthy co-twin of an affected twin (not recorded which). The CDR3 spells CASSQDGGFTDTQYF.